This T cell receptor (beta chain) stems from a study of blood T cell repertoires in COVID-19. Across the whole study: Both acute and convalescent COVID-19 samples were obtained from the United States, Italy and Spain. From T cells, B-cell-depleted T cells, or PBMCs came the material, which was cDNA or gDNA.

In the original analysis: By means of reference gene primer amplification, nucleated cell counts were estimated. Repertoires were generated with immunoSEQ multiplex PCR, while TCRdb's copy carries only in-frame clones and drops some. V and J calls and clone size are given by that table; D and trimming were obtained from the DNA. Of more than 150,000 clones listed, 87% were seen once; the top ten hold roughly 0.85%. This clone was seen a few times. The germline CDR1 and CDR2 sequences are MGHRA and YSYEKL. This CDR3 has 17 residues. The V and J ends lost 0 bases and 7 bases, in that order; junction bases with no gene match: 9.

The sequenced sample was peripheral blood. The receptor comes from a woman in her late teens or twenties who had recovered from COVID-19. The genes are TRBV4-1 and TRBJ1-4, with 9 bases lining up with TRBD1. The CDR3 bases are TGCGCCAGCAGCCAAGAGGGAAAAACAGGGGGCCGTGAAAAACTGTTTTTT. This codes for CASSQEGKTGGREKLFF.